The 21 T cell receptor beta chains in this list originate from one sample, sequenced in a study of T cells in Graves' hyperthyroidism and ophthalmopathy. Researchers amplified the TCR beta CDR3 regions from RNA transcripts. With the HTBI primer set, the TCR CDR3 went through a first round of RT-PCR. One entry per CDR3 protein, called by TCRdb with MiXCR from the multiplex PCR reads. The table lists about 640,000 distinct CDR3 sequences, less than 25% of them singletons. Sequencing was carried out using blood. These receptors all come from a man under 40 with Graves' ophthalmopathy.

This clonotype turned up a few times. The gene calls are TRBV6-1 and TRBJ2-1; 10 bases map to TRBD1. CDR3 size: 16 residues. The ends lost 5 bases at V and 6 bases at J; junction bases unmatched: 10. Germline V lookup: CDR1 MNHNS, CDR2 SASEGT. The DNA of the CDR3 is TGTGCCAGCAGTAGTCCCGGGACAGGGGCGGCCAATGAGCAGTTCTTC. Protein product: CASSSPGTGAANEQFF.

V gene TRBV6-1 combines with J gene TRBJ2-1; a weak D match, TRBD1 (5 bases). Germline V gene data show CDR1 as MNHNS and CDR2 as SASEGT. V dropped 10 bases and J dropped 4 bases, with 14 bases sitting between them. The CDR3 length is 13 residues. CDR3 amino acids: CAISGIVYNEQFF. The CDR3, as DNA: TGTGCCATCTCAGGGATCGTTTACAATGAGCAGTTCTTC.

J is TRBJ2-6 and V is TRBV12-3 or TRBV12-4; D unclear. This CDR3 is built from 14 residues. The germline V and J ends were trimmed by 6 bases and 4 bases, with 10 bases remaining between them. In DNA form, the CDR3 reads TGTGCCAGCAGCTCGACAATGGGGGCCAACGTCCTGACTTTC. It encodes CASSSTMGANVLTF.

A few counts support this clonotype. The chain joins TRBV27 to TRBJ2-1, with D uncertain. CDR3 length: 12 amino acids. The V gene lost 4 bases and the J gene lost 7 bases, with 8 bases spanning the gap. Germline V gives CDR1 MNHEY, CDR2 SMNVEV (reference sequence). The CDR3 region is CASSSWENEQFF. Written as DNA, the CDR3 is TGTGCCAGCAGTTCTTGGGAAAATGAGCAGTTCTTC.

Remarks on this clonotype: A read error may produce the germline difference seen at one junction end. J is TRBJ1-4 and V is TRBV18; the D gene is possibly TRBD1 (5 bases). The CDR3 totals 14 residues. In germline, CDR1 is KGHSH, CDR2 LQKENI. The CDR3: CASSPGGANEKLSF. CDR3 coding DNA: TGTGCCAGCTCACCAGGGGGAGCTAATGAAAAACTGTCTTTT.

This clonotype was counted a few times. Likely a read error: the CDR3 ends without its conserved phenylalanine or tryptophan. The chain combines TRBV7-8 with TRBJ2-2, with 8 bases fitting TRBD1. The V gene's germline CDR1 is SGHVS and CDR2 FQNEAQ. The CDR3 has 17 amino acids. The J segment lost 3 bases and the V segment lost 1 base, leaving 7 bases of the junction unmatched. CDR3 amino acids: CASSLDPGGAYTGELFS. The CDR3 DNA reads as TGTGCCAGCAGCTTAGACCCAGGGGGCGCCTACACCGGGGAGCTGTTTTCT.

This clonotype was seen repeatedly, ten times or more. This chain connects TRBV2 to TRBJ1-1, with no clear D. The CDR3 spans 15 residues. The germline V and J ends were trimmed by 1 base and 4 bases, with 13 bases remaining between them. The germline CDR1 and CDR2 sequences are SNHLY and FYNNEI. CDR3 sequence: CASSEEGGRVTEAFF. As DNA, the CDR3 is TGTGCCAGCAGTGAAGAAGGAGGACGGGTCACTGAAGCTTTCTTT. Filled out from reference TRBV2 and TRBJ1-1, the complete variable domain reads EPEVTQTPSHQVTQMGQEVILRCVPISNHLYFYWYRQILGQKVEFLVSFYNNEISEKSEIFDDQFSVERPDGSNFTLKIRSTKLEDSAMYFCASSEEGGRVTEAFFGQGTRLTVV.

This clonotype was seen at least ten times. The rearrangement joins TRBV18 to TRBJ2-7; the D call may be TRBD1 or TRBD2 (5 bases each). Germline assignment: CDR1 KGHSH and CDR2 LQKENI. The CDR3 contains 14 residues. Trimming cost V 3 bases and J 4 bases, with 13 bases left between them. The CDR3: CASSPGTDSYEQYF. CDR3 nucleotides: TGTGCCAGCTCACCCGGGACGGATAGTTACGAGCAGTACTTC.

This clonotype was picked up many times. V gene TRBV28 combines with J gene TRBJ1-4; no firm D call. The CDR3 is 12 amino acids. V gave up 2 bases and J gave up 7 bases, with 5 bases separating them. The germline V gene has CDR1 MDHEN and CDR2 SYDVKM. CDR3 protein: CASSLAGEKLFF. As DNA, the CDR3 is TGTGCCAGCAGTTTAGCGGGTGAAAAACTGTTTTTT.

In regard to this clonotype: One base away lies a much larger clone, so this may be a sequencing read error. V and J are TRBV30 and TRBJ1-5, with a tentative D call TRBD1 (5 bases). The germline CDR1 and CDR2 sequences are GTSNPN and SVGIG (reference sequence). The CDR3 loop spans 14 amino acids. The CDR3 is CTWSGDSVNQPQHF. The CDR3 DNA sequence: TGTACCTGGAGCGGAGACAGCGTCAATCAGCCCCAGCATTTT.

The chain is built from TRBV3-1 and TRBJ1-4; D may be TRBD1 (5 bases). This CDR3 is 15 amino acids long. The V and J ends lost 4 bases and 6 bases respectively, with 15 bases between them. The germline V gene encodes CDR1 LGHDT and CDR2 YNNKEL (reference sequence). The CDR3 region has the DNA TGTGCCAGCAGCCCCCCAGGGTCTTTCGATGAAAAACTGTTTTTT. Translation gives CASSPPGSFDEKLFF. Drawing the rest from reference TRBV3-1 and TRBJ1-4, the complete variable domain is DTAVSQTPKYLVTQMGNDKSIKCEQNLGHDTMYWYKQDSKKFLKIMFSYNNKELIINETVPNRFSPKSPDKAHLNLHINSLELGDSAVYFCASSPPGSFDEKLFFGSGTQLSVL.

This clonotype showed up many times. The V gene is TRBV7-2, the J gene TRBJ2-1, with 10 positions matching TRBD2. Germline V gene lookup returns CDR1 SGHTA and CDR2 FQGNSA. V lost 1 base to trimming and J lost 5 bases; unmatched junction nucleotides: 2. The CDR3 has 15 residues. The CDR3, as DNA: TGTGCCAGCAGCTTAGTTAGCGGGAGGAACAATGAGCAGTTCTTC. It translates to CASSLVSGRNNEQFF. Full variable domain (remainder filled in from reference TRBV7-2 and TRBJ2-1): GAGVSQSPSNKVTEKGKDVELRCDPISGHTALYWYRQSLGQGLEFLIYFQGNSAPDKSGLPSDRFSAERTGGSVSTLTIQRTQQEDSAVYLCASSLVSGRNNEQFFGPGTRLTVL.

The sample holds a few counts of this clonotype. The genes are TRBV12-3 or TRBV12-4 and TRBJ2-5; D possibly corresponds to TRBD2 (6 bases). This CDR3 has 15 amino acids. Deletions cut 1 base from V and 0 bases from J, with 9 bases between. DNA of the CDR3: TGTGCCAGCAGTTTAGATAGCGGTTACCAAGAGACCCAGTACTTC. Its protein product is CASSLDSGYQETQYF.

Notes on this clonotype: This may stem from a read error, because a much larger clone lies one nucleotide away. This chain connects TRBV27 to TRBJ2-7; 9 bases fit TRBD1. This CDR3 region has 14 residues. The germline V gene has CDR1 MNHEY and CDR2 SMNVEV (reference sequence). The V segment lost 7 bases and the J segment 2 bases; nucleotides outside the gene matches: 6. The CDR3 sequence is CASNAGTGTYEQYF. CDR3 sequence (DNA): TGTGCCAGCAACGCCGGGACAGGGACCTACGAGCAGTACTTC.

This clonotype was recorded at least ten times. V gene TRBV5-1 combines with J gene TRBJ1-1; TRBD1 is a possible D gene (5 bases). CDR3 size: 15 residues. CDR1 is SGHRS, CDR2 YFSETQ, per germline. V was cut by 0 bases and J by 0 bases, with 9 bases left in between. The CDR3 loop is CASSLADSLNTEAFF. CDR3 coding DNA: TGCGCCAGCAGCTTGGCCGACAGTTTGAACACTGAAGCTTTCTTT.

The chain recombines TRBV9 with TRBJ2-1, with D uncertain. V was shortened by 3 bases and J by 5 bases, with 15 bases between the two germline ends. There are 15 residues in the CDR3. CDR1 and CDR2 (germline): SGDLS, YYNGEE. This chain's CDR3 is CASSARHKTDNEQFF. CDR3 bases: TGTGCCAGCAGCGCCAGACACAAGACGGACAATGAGCAGTTCTTC.

This clonotype was detected a few times. This CDR3 is CASRRASGIRNEQFF. Here the CDR3 DNA reads TGTGCCAGCAGAAGAGCTAGCGGGATCCGGAATGAGCAGTTCTTC. This chain connects TRBV6-1 to TRBJ2-1, with 9 positions matching TRBD2. Germline CDR1 MNHNS, CDR2 SASEGT. The CDR3 is 15 residues long. V trimming: 6 bases; J trimming: 7 bases; junction bases outside the gene matches: 10.

V gene TRBV3-1 combines with J gene TRBJ2-7, with TRBD2 identical over 9 bases. The CDR3 sequence is 17 residues long. CDR1 is LGHDT, CDR2 YNNKEL, per germline (reference sequence). With 4 bases clipped from V and 2 bases from J, the junction kept 12 bases outside the gene matches. The CDR3 sequence is CASSPRLAGELPYEQYF. The CDR3 coding sequence is TGTGCCAGCAGCCCTCGTTTAGCGGGAGAGCTCCCCTACGAGCAGTACTTC.

In its sample, this clonotype was seen a few times. The chain employs TRBV9 and TRBJ2-5; 16 bases align to TRBD2. Per the germline V gene, CDR1 is SGDLS and CDR2 is YYNGEE. This CDR3 has 16 residues. J was trimmed by 5 bases and V by 3 bases; bases with no gene match: 4. CDR3 nucleotides: TGTGCCAGCAGCGCGGGACTAGCGGGAGGGGTGGAGACCCAGTACTTC. Protein: CASSAGLAGGVETQYF.

The CDR3 protein is CASSFATGGNQPQHF. Written as DNA, the CDR3 is TGTGCCAGCAGTTTCGCGACAGGGGGGAATCAGCCCCAGCATTTT. The rearrangement uses TRBV27 and TRBJ1-5; TRBD1 agrees at 9 bases. The CDR3 loop spans 15 amino acids. The germline gives CDR1 MNHEY, CDR2 SMNVEV (reference sequence). Unmatched junction bases numbered 4, after V lost 3 bases and J lost 4 bases.

The sample holds a few counts of this clonotype. The chain couples TRBV6-1 to TRBJ2-7; no definite D call. The CDR3 covers 13 residues. CDR1 and CDR2 from the germline V gene are MNHNS and SASEGT. V was cut by 5 bases and J by 2 bases, with 10 bases left in between. The CDR3 DNA follows: TGTGCCAGCAGTAGCAGGATCCCCTACGAGCAGTACTTC. Residues: CASSSRIPYEQYF.